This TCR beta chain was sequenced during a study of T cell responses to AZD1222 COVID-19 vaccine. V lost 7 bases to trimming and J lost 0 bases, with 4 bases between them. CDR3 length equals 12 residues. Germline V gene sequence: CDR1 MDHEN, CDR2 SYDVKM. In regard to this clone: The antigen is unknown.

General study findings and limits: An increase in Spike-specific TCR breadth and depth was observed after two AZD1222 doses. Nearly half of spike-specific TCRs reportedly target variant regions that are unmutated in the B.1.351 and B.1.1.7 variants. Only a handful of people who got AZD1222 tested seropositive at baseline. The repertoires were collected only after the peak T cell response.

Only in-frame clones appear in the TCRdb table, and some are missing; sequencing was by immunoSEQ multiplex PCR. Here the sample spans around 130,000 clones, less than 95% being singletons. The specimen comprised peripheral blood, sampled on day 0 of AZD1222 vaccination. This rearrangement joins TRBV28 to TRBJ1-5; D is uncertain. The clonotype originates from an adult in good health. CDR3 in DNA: TGTGCCAGCACTGTTAGCAATCAGCCCCAGCATTTT. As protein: CASTVSNQPQHF.